The next 3 T cell receptor beta chains were all read from a single sample in a study of blood T cell repertoires in COVID-19. Clones were sequenced by immunoSEQ multiplex PCR, and TCRdb holds only the in-frame ones, with some missing. This sample yields fewer than 400,000 clones, of which roughly 86% are seen a single time; around 8.9% belongs to the top ten. The sequencing input was PBMCs or T cells enriched from blood (not recorded which). These receptors all stem from a woman between 18 and 30 years old who had recovered from COVID-19.

The V and J genes are TRBV7-2 and TRBJ1-4; a weak D match, TRBD1 (6 bases). This CDR3 has 16 amino acids. V was cut by 5 bases and J by 6 bases, with 19 bases left in between. Germline lookup yields CDR1 SGHTA and CDR2 FQGNSA. CDR3 in amino acids: CASSPRGRPDDEKLFF. In DNA, the CDR3 is TGTGCCAGCAGCCCCAGGGGCAGGCCCGACGATGAAAAACTGTTTTTT.

The V gene is TRBV11-3, the J gene TRBJ2-1; 7 bases align to TRBD2. The germline gives CDR1 SGHNT, CDR2 YENEEA. The V gene end was trimmed by 5 bases and the J gene end by 0 bases; junction bases not matched to a gene: 7. CDR3 length equals 16 residues. Here the CDR3 DNA reads TGTGCCAGCAGCACACGAGCGGGAAGCTCCTACAATGAGCAGTTCTTC. This translates into CASSTRAGSSYNEQFF.

The V call is TRBV6-5, the J call TRBJ2-7; tentatively, D is TRBD1 (6 bases). The CDR3 has 15 amino acids. Germline CDR1 reads MNHEY; CDR2 reads SVGAGI. The V end was cut by 6 bases, the J end by 4 bases, with 19 bases between. The CDR3 region has the DNA TGTGCCAGCAGCAGATTGTGGGACACCTCATACGAGCAGTACTTC. Amino acid sequence: CASSRLWDTSYEQYF.